This T cell receptor beta chain was captured in a study of blood T cell repertoires in COVID-19. Study details: Sources were T cells, B-cell-depleted T cells, or PBMCs; the material itself was cDNA or gDNA.

Across about two dozen US areas, participants ranged in age from about 18 to 89 years. Germline V gene lookup returns CDR1 LNHDA and CDR2 SQIVND (reference sequence). Trimming removed 2 bases at V and 7 bases at J, with 17 bases between. This CDR3 spans 15 amino acids. In the study's own analysis: Nucleated cell number was recorded as an estimate derived from reference gene primer amplification. Profiled with immunoSEQ multiplex PCR; TCRdb holds only in-frame clones, not every one. Clonal size and the V and J genes are those of that table, whereas D and trimming came from the DNA. The sample shows about 200,000 clones, 70% to 90% of them seen only once.

The clonotype was recovered from a woman younger than 30 who had recovered from COVID-19. Sequencing was carried out using PBMCs or T cells enriched from blood (not recorded which). The genes are TRBV19 and TRBJ1-1; a possible D gene is TRBD1 (5 bases). CDR3 coding DNA: TGTGCCAGTAGTATAACTGCCAGGGTGGCGAGTGAAGCTTTCTTT. Protein sequence: CASSITARVASEAFF.